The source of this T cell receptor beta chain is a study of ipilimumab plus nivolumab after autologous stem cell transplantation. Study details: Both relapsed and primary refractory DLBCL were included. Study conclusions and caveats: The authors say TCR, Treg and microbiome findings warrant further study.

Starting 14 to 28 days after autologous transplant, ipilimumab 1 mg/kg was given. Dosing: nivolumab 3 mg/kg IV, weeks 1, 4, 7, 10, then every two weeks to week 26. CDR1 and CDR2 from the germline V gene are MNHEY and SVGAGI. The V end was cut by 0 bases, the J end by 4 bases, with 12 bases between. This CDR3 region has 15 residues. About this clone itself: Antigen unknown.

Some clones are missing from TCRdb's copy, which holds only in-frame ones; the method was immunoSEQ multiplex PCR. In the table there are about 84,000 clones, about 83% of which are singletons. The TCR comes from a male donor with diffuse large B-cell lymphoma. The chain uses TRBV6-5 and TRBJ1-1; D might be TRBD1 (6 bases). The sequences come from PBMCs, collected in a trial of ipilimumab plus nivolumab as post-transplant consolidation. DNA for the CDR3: TGTGCCAGCAGTTACTCATCGGGAGGGGGCACTGAAGCTTTCTTT. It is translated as CASSYSSGGGTEAFF.